The sequence of this T cell receptor beta chain was determined in a study of post-analysis software for immune sequencing data. As concerns this clonotype: What it recognizes is unknown.

TCR beta cDNA libraries included unique molecular identifiers. Starting from about 0.94 to 9.7 million T cells, the study yielded approximately 500,000 cDNA molecules. TCRdb independently ran MiXCR on the PCR reads; one entry per CDR3 protein. The sample records about 400,000 distinct CDR3 sequences, roughly 30% being singletons. CDR3 length equals 10 residues. Germline assignment: CDR1 SQVTM and CDR2 ANQGSEA. Study-level results: With F measure, samples from one preparation batch clustered together strongly. Patients with multiple sclerosis recorded significantly lower normalized Chao1 diversity than controls, the study found. About 5 TRBV segments (TRBV5-6, TRBV5-1 and TRBV20-1 among them) occurred more frequently in patients than in controls.

The sequenced sample was blood. This clonotype originated in a girl aged 10-17 years with multiple sclerosis. This chain uses TRBV29-1 with TRBJ2-5, with no clear D. The J call may be faulty, since TRBJ2-4 better matches the DNA end. The DNA for the CDR3 is TGCAGCGTTAGGAAAAACATTCAGTACTTC. Its protein product is CSVRKNIQYF.